Included here is one TCR beta chain sequence, with context. Its antigen is still unknown. This entry is derived from a study of shared clonotypes between healthy human individuals. The study, taken as a whole, reports: The small donor group covered limited genetic and exposure diversity.

DNA input for the unsorted PBMC replicate PCRs was about 300 ng, about 30,000 T cell genomes. Only in-frame clones appear in the TCRdb table, and some are missing; sequencing was by immunoSEQ multiplex PCR. This table holds about 600,000 clones, just over 75% found once. This clonotype was sampled from a woman aged 40 to 49 in good health. Some clones in this sample may be carry-over from other donors' samples. The sequenced sample was PBMCs.

In DNA form, the CDR3 reads TGTGCCAGCAGCCAAGGTTCCTTAGCTTTCTTT. Amino acids: CASSQGSLAFF. The rearrangement joins TRBV14 to TRBJ1-1; no clear D gene. The V gene lost 1 base and the J gene lost 10 bases, with 7 bases spanning the gap. CDR1 SGHDN and CDR2 FVKESK come from the germline V gene. CDR3 length equals 11 residues.